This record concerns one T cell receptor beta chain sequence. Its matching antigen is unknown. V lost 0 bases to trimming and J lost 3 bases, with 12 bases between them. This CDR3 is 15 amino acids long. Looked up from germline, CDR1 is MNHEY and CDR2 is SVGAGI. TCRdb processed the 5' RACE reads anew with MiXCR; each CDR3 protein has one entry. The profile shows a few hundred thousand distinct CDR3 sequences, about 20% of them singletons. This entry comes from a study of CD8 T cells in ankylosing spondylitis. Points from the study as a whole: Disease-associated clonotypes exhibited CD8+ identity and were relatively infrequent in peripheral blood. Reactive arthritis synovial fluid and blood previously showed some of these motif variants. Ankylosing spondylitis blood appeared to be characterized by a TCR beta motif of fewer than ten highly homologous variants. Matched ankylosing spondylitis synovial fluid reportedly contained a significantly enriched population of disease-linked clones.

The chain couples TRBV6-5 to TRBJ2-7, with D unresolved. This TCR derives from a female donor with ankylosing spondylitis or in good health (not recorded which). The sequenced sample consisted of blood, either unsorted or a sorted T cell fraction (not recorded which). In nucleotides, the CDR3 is TGTGCCAGCAGTTACTCGATGGGGAAATTCTACGAGCAGTACTTC. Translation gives CASSYSMGKFYEQYF.